The rows below give T cell receptor beta chains drawn from one sample of a study of cytomegalovirus exposure and HLA in healthy donors. Clones were sequenced by immunoSEQ multiplex PCR, and TCRdb holds only the in-frame ones, with some missing. The data contain 150,000 or so clones, roughly 87% of them singletons. Input material: PBMCs. The receptor source for this set is a woman aged 18 to 35 in good health and CMV-seropositive. CDR3s include the opening cysteine and the closing phenylalanine or tryptophan. D genes are given only for firm matches. Part of the rows lack a size; the others show once, few, many or a class for expanded clones.

clone size: -; V gene: TRBV6-1; J gene: TRBJ2-5; D gene: -; CDR3 protein: CASSEAVGVETQYF; CDR3 DNA: TGTGCCAGCAGTGAAGCCGTCGGGGTGGAGACCCAGTACTTC
clone size: -; V gene: TRBV19; J gene: TRBJ1-2; D gene: -; CDR3 protein: CASKVGGSLHGYTF; CDR3 DNA: TGTGCCAGTAAGGTCGGGGGATCTTTGCATGGCTACACCTTC
clone size: -; V gene: TRBV7-3; J gene: TRBJ2-1; D gene: -; CDR3 protein: CASSLSRDNEQFF; CDR3 DNA: TGTGCCAGCAGCTTATCCCGCGATAATGAGCAGTTCTTC
clone size: -; V gene: TRBV19; J gene: TRBJ2-1; D gene: TRBD2; CDR3 protein: CASTEGLAYNEQFF; CDR3 DNA: TGTGCCAGTACTGAAGGACTAGCGTACAATGAGCAGTTCTTC
clone size: -; V gene: TRBV6-5; J gene: TRBJ1-1; D gene: -; CDR3 protein: CASSYGRMNTEAFF; CDR3 DNA: TGTGCCAGCAGTTATGGCAGGATGAACACTGAAGCTTTCTTT
clone size: few; V gene: TRBV11-2; J gene: TRBJ1-1; D gene: -; CDR3 protein: CASSLAGNTEAFF; CDR3 DNA: TGTGCCAGCAGCTTAGCAGGAAACACTGAAGCTTTCTTT
clone size: -; V gene: TRBV30; J gene: TRBJ1-2; D gene: -; CDR3 protein: CAWFINYGYTF; CDR3 DNA: TGTGCCTGGTTCATTAACTATGGCTACACCTTC
clone size: once; V gene: TRBV9; J gene: TRBJ2-2; D gene: TRBD1; CDR3 protein: CASSTQGKNTGELFF; CDR3 DNA: TGTGCCAGCAGCACACAGGGGAAGAACACCGGGGAGCTGTTTTTT
clone size: -; V gene: TRBV5-1; J gene: TRBJ2-2; D gene: -; CDR3 protein: CASSLDGVGTGELFF; CDR3 DNA: TGCGCCAGCAGCTTGGACGGGGTAGGAACCGGGGAGCTGTTTTTT
clone size: -; V gene: TRBV30; J gene: TRBJ1-1; D gene: -; CDR3 protein: CAWTGGYPKRKVTEAFF; CDR3 DNA: TGTGCCTGGACGGGGGGCTATCCTAAAAGGAAGGTCACTGAAGCTTTCTTT
clone size: -; V gene: TRBV4-1; J gene: TRBJ2-4; D gene: TRBD1; CDR3 protein: CASSRREQGALINIQYF; CDR3 DNA: TGCGCCAGCAGCCGGAGGGAACAGGGGGCCTTGATAAACATTCAGTACTTC
clone size: -; V gene: TRBV7-9; J gene: TRBJ1-5; D gene: TRBD1; CDR3 protein: CASSLDGGGGQPQHF; CDR3 DNA: TGTGCCAGCAGCTTAGATGGAGGGGGCGGCCAGCCCCAGCATTTT
clone size: -; V gene: TRBV29-1; J gene: TRBJ2-7; D gene: TRBD2; CDR3 protein: CSVCLAGAYEQYF; CDR3 DNA: TGCAGCGTGTGTCTAGCGGGGGCCTACGAGCAGTACTTC
clone size: -; V gene: TRBV18; J gene: TRBJ1-1; D gene: -; CDR3 protein: CASSPSEGAEAFF; CDR3 DNA: TGTGCCAGCTCACCATCTGAAGGAGCCGAAGCTTTCTTT
clone size: -; V gene: TRBV7-6; J gene: TRBJ2-1; D gene: -; CDR3 protein: CASSPGGGGSEQFF; CDR3 DNA: TGTGCCAGCAGCCCCGGGGGAGGGGGGAGTGAGCAGTTCTTC
clone size: once; V gene: TRBV14; J gene: TRBJ1-1; D gene: -; CDR3 protein: CASRLQGFTEAFF; CDR3 DNA: TGTGCCAGCAGACTGCAGGGGTTTACTGAAGCTTTCTTT
clone size: -; V gene: TRBV13; J gene: TRBJ2-3; D gene: TRBD2; CDR3 protein: CASSRTTRLSSGASATQYF; CDR3 DNA: TGTGCCAGCAGCCGCACGACACGACTGAGTAGCGGGGCCAGCGCTACGCAGTATTTT
clone size: once; V gene: TRBV21-1; J gene: TRBJ1-2; D gene: -; CDR3 protein: CASSKGQMYGYTF; CDR3 DNA: TGTGCCAGCAGCAAGGGACAGATGTATGGCTACACCTTC
clone size: -; V gene: TRBV4-1; J gene: TRBJ1-5; D gene: -; CDR3 protein: CASSQNRDQPQHF; CDR3 DNA: TGCGCCAGCAGCCAGAACAGGGATCAGCCCCAGCATTTT
clone size: -; V gene: TRBV28; J gene: TRBJ2-7; D gene: TRBD1; CDR3 protein: CASSLTGGAYEQYF; CDR3 DNA: TGTGCCAGCAGTTTAACAGGGGGCGCGTACGAGCAGTACTTC
clone size: -; V gene: TRBV27; J gene: TRBJ1-5; D gene: TRBD1; CDR3 protein: CASRGQAGHQPQHF; CDR3 DNA: TGTGCCAGCAGGGGACAGGCGGGGCATCAGCCCCAGCATTTT
clone size: -; V gene: TRBV30; J gene: TRBJ1-1; D gene: TRBD1; CDR3 protein: CAWSWDSPNTEAFF; CDR3 DNA: TGTGCCTGGAGCTGGGACAGCCCGAACACTGAAGCTTTCTTT
clone size: -; V gene: TRBV30; J gene: TRBJ1-6; D gene: -; CDR3 protein: CAWTQRVPNSPLHF; CDR3 DNA: TGTGCCTGGACGCAACGGGTCCCAAATTCACCCCTCCACTTT
clone size: -; V gene: TRBV5-4; J gene: TRBJ1-1; D gene: -; CDR3 protein: CASKGDLNTEAFF; CDR3 DNA: TGTGCCAGCAAGGGGGACCTGAACACTGAAGCTTTCTTT
clone size: -; V gene: TRBV28; J gene: TRBJ1-5; D gene: -; CDR3 protein: CASSLWEGRGYGDQPQHF; CDR3 DNA: TGTGCCAGCAGTTTATGGGAGGGAAGGGGTTACGGCGATCAGCCCCAGCATTTT
clone size: few; V gene: TRBV5-1; J gene: TRBJ2-7; D gene: TRBD1; CDR3 protein: CASSAGTGSTGYEQYF; CDR3 DNA: TGCGCCAGCAGCGCGGGGACAGGGAGTACGGGCTACGAGCAGTACTTC
clone size: once; V gene: TRBV28; J gene: TRBJ1-4; D gene: -; CDR3 protein: CASSPPRGKLFF; CDR3 DNA: TGTGCCAGCAGCCCCCCTCGGGGAAAACTGTTTTTT
clone size: -; V gene: TRBV4-3; J gene: TRBJ2-5; D gene: TRBD2; CDR3 protein: CASSQLAGETQYF; CDR3 DNA: TGCGCCAGCAGCCAACTAGCGGGTGAGACCCAGTACTTC
clone size: once; V gene: TRBV28; J gene: TRBJ1-1; D gene: TRBD1; CDR3 protein: CASSSTGGTEAFF; CDR3 DNA: TGTGCCAGCAGTTCCACAGGGGGCACTGAAGCTTTCTTT
clone size: -; V gene: TRBV20-1; J gene: TRBJ1-1; D gene: -; CDR3 protein: CSAQRDTEAFF; CDR3 DNA: TGCAGTGCCCAGAGGGACACTGAAGCTTTCTTT